This record looks at one T cell receptor (beta chain) sequence and its context. Its antigen is unknown. No clone much larger than this one lies a single base away; base qualities are absent. Each collaborating institution followed its own protocols to collect whole blood in K2EDTA tubes. For TCRbeta analysis, collaborators shipped samples as frozen whole blood, isolated PBMCs, or DNA extracted from either of those sample types. The CDR3 runs 15 amino acids, cysteine and phenylalanine included. Left in the record is the CDR3 DNA by itself, 45 bases read in frame from the first base. CDR1 and CDR2 are drawn from the germline V gene: SGHAT, FQNNGV. Trimming takes 1 base off V and 3 bases off J; junction bases not matched to a gene: 6. The data belong to a study of blood T cell repertoires in COVID-19 (dated by TCRdb to 2018 to 2021). Regarding the complete study: Collaborator samples came from the United States, Italy and Spain and covered acute and convalescent phases of COVID-19. The prospective study material was composed of cDNA or gDNA derived from T cells, B-cell-depleted T cells, or PBMCs. The sample metadata nearly always contained a de-identified subject ID, COVID-19 status, age in years and sex. The repertoires were made available in a free public database intended to serve as a resource for research on the immune response to SARS-CoV-2. The samples were drawn from two sources: the first 160 participants of the ongoing ImmuneRACE study, and over 950 subjects contributed by 6 global collaborators. Where HLA class I and class II types were available, the types were taken from metadata supplied by the sample provider, not from assay-based typing. The dataset comprised deeply sampled blood TCRbeta repertoires from subjects exposed to, actively infected with, or recovered from COVID-19. What the work shows at the level of the full study, not this receptor alone: Clinical and demographic metadata were provided uncurated, with the amount varying by source and participant.

TCRbeta CDR3 regions were amplified from genomic DNA using the immunoSEQ Assay, a bias-controlled multiplex PCR. Turning to the authors' computational methods: Within the assay, amplification of reference gene primers was used to estimate how many nucleated cells each sample contained. To quantify the absolute abundance of each unique TCRbeta CDR3 rearrangement, sequence reads were collapsed and filtered. For each sample, productive Simpson clonality was calculated as the square root of Simpson's diversity index across productive rearrangements. The table was pulled from immuneACCESS by TCRdb, which kept in-frame rearrangements only. Such tables lose some clones; where checked, under half of the loss comes from unresolved V genes, and the rest has no known cause. V and J calls plus clone size are reproduced from that table; the DNA served to infer D and trimming. In all, the sample holds about 82,000 clones, and 75% to 85% of those were seen once. Clones ranked in the top ten supply about 12% of the sample.

This sequence originates from a middle-aged woman with active or convalescent COVID-19. Specimen: peripheral blood. The chain was built from TRBV11-2 and TRBJ2-7; TRBD1 fits 7 bases in the junction. The DNA sequence is as follows: TGTGCCAGCAGCTTAGGACAGGGATTCGGCTACGAGCAGTACTTC. Translation gives CASSLGQGFGYEQYF.